The 9 T cell receptor beta chains below all came from one sample that was sequenced in a study of tumor and adjacent non-tumor tissue in lung cancer. Three rounds of nested PCR, following a modified ARM-PCR protocol, produced the TCRbeta library. TCRdb independently ran MiXCR on the multiplex PCR reads; one entry per CDR3 protein. Among around 200,000 distinct CDR3 sequences, 60% to 85% were seen once, and the ten largest hold around 25%. No cell sorting was done before RNA was extracted from the tissue. Sequenced: lung tumor tissue. The receptors stem from a man in his 60s with non-small cell lung cancer.

The V gene is TRBV12-3 or TRBV12-4, the J gene TRBJ1-4; perhaps TRBD1 as D (6 bases). The V end was cut by 11 bases, the J end by 8 bases, with 24 bases between. The length of the CDR3 is 15 residues. The CDR3 nucleotides are TGTGCCTGCACCACTTCTGGGGGGCTGGGGGAAAAACTGTTTTTT. Translation gives CACTTSGGLGEKLFF.

Worth noting for this clonotype: The junction departs from the called germline gene at one end, perhaps through a read error. The CDR3 region has the DNA TGCAGTGCTAGAGCTGAAAAGACTAGCTTAACTTTCGATGAGCAGTTATTC. Its translation is CSARAEKTSLTFDEQLF. This chain links TRBV20-1 with TRBJ2-1; TRBD2 matches at 7 bases. The CDR3 has 17 residues. Germline CDR1 DFQATT, CDR2 SNEGSKA (reference sequence).

This clonotype was observed a handful of times. One end of the junction does not line up with germline, which may come from a read error. The chain couples TRBV24-1 to TRBJ2-3; TRBD2 might be the D (5 bases). Germline assignment: CDR1 KGHDR and CDR2 SFDVKD. The CDR3 sequence is 14 residues long. This CDR3 is CATSEPASTDTQYF. CDR3 sequence (DNA): TGTGCCACCAGTGAACCAGCTAGCACTGATACGCAGTATTTT.

This clonotype ranks as medium-sized (0.01 to 0.1%). The V gene is TRBV20-1, the J gene TRBJ1-1, with TRBD1 as a possible D gene (5 bases). Germline CDR1 and CDR2: DFQATT and SNEGSKA (reference sequence). V was pared by 0 bases and J by 0 bases, with 14 bases between. The CDR3 is 16 amino acids. This chain's CDR3 is CSARELAGIVNTEAFF. DNA of the CDR3: TGCAGTGCTAGAGAATTGGCAGGGATAGTGAACACTGAAGCTTTCTTT.

This clonotype has a handful of counts. Just one base apart from a much larger clone, this may be a read error. The CDR3 DNA reads TGCAGTGCGGAACAGGGGGCGCAGGCTTTCTTT. It yields the protein CSAEQGAQAFF. The chain recombines TRBV20-1 with TRBJ1-1; 9 positions match TRBD1. Germline values: CDR1 DFQATT, CDR2 SNEGSKA (reference sequence). V was clipped by 6 bases and J by 11 bases; unmatched bases: 7. The CDR3 loop spans 11 amino acids.

V gene TRBV20-1 combines with J gene TRBJ2-1; D is unclear. Trimming took 6 bases from V and 5 from J, leaving 23 bases between them. Germline lookup yields CDR1 DFQATT and CDR2 SNEGSKA (reference sequence). The CDR3 has 16 amino acids. CDR3 bases: TGCAGTGCCTTGACCTCCCGAGCCGGAAATAACAATGAGCAGTTCTTC. Amino acid sequence: CSALTSRAGNNNEQFF.

The rearrangement joins TRBV5-5 to TRBJ2-5; a weak D match, TRBD1 (6 bases). Germline loops: CDR1 SGHKS, CDR2 YYEKEE (reference sequence). The CDR3 is made up of 15 amino acids. Between the trimmed V and J ends, which lost 2 bases and 5 bases, there was a span of 16 bases. The CDR3 DNA sequence: TGTGCCAGCAGCTTCATTGGGGGCTCCGCGGAGACCCAGTACTTC. Its translation: CASSFIGGSAETQYF.

At least ten counts were recorded for this clonotype. This rearrangement joins TRBV29-1 to TRBJ2-2; 14 nucleotides match TRBD2. The CDR3 consists of 16 residues. Germline CDR1 reads SQVTM; CDR2 reads ANQGSEA. The trim removed 4 bases at V and 2 bases at J, leaving 3 bases unmatched. The CDR3 sequence: CSVGGLAGGNTGELFF. The CDR3 nucleotides read TGCAGCGTTGGTGGACTAGCGGGAGGAAACACCGGGGAGCTGTTTTTT.

Concerning this clonotype itself: An end of the junction does not agree with germline; a read error may underlie this. The rearrangement links TRBV29-1 to TRBJ2-1; possible D gene TRBD2, 5 bases. CDR1 is SQVTM, CDR2 ANQGSEA, per germline. The CDR3 totals 13 residues. CDR3 bases: TGTAGCATTTGTGGCGGGCGGTACAATGAGCAGTTCTTC. It yields the protein CSICGGRYNEQFF.